Shown below are 23 T cell receptor beta chains from a single sample sequenced in a study of T cell responses to AZD1222 COVID-19 vaccine. The method was immunoSEQ multiplex PCR; TCRdb's version includes in-frame clones alone and lacks a portion of them. The data show approximately 130,000 clones, more than 85% seen once. Sequenced here: peripheral blood, sampled on day 0 of AZD1222 vaccination. Receptors originate from an adult in good health.

The chain has TRBV28 and TRBJ2-1; 8 bases agree with TRBD1. Looked up from germline, CDR1 is MDHEN and CDR2 is SYDVKM. Trimming took 9 bases from V and 2 from J; bases not matched to a gene: 3. The length of the CDR3 is 13 residues. In DNA, the CDR3 is TGTGCCAGTGGACAGGGAGCCTACAATGAGCAGTTCTTC. This sequence encodes CASGQGAYNEQFF. Drawing the rest from reference TRBV28 and TRBJ2-1, the complete variable domain is DVKVTQSSRYLVKRTGEKVFLECVQDMDHENMFWYRQDPGLGLRLIYFSYDVKMKEKGDIPEGYSVSREKKERFSLILESASTNQTSMYLCASGQGAYNEQFFGPGTRLTVL.

DNA of the CDR3: TGTGCCAGCAGTCGTTCAGCGGGCTACACCTTC. Residues: CASSRSAGYTF. The rearrangement uses TRBV28 and TRBJ1-2; D not certain. The germline V gene has CDR1 MDHEN and CDR2 SYDVKM. CDR3 length: 11 amino acids. Trimming pared 5 bases from V and 8 bases from J, leaving 9 bases between.

The CDR3 loop is CASSTPWTGEAFF. The CDR3, as DNA: TGTGCCAGTAGTACTCCCTGGACAGGTGAAGCTTTCTTT. The rearrangement uses TRBV19 and TRBJ1-1; 7 bases align to TRBD1. The CDR3 runs 13 residues. V shed 4 bases, J shed 7 bases, and the junction held 6 bases outside the gene matches. Germline CDR1 and CDR2: LNHDA and SQIVND (reference sequence).

The genes are TRBV14 and TRBJ1-2, with TRBD1 identical over 7 bases. Germline trimming cut 1 base from V and 5 bases from J; bases unmatched to any gene: 4. The CDR3 totals 14 residues. Germline CDR1 is SGHDN and CDR2 is FVKESK. CDR3 loop: CASSQVGGGYGYTF. The CDR3 DNA sequence: TGTGCCAGCAGCCAAGTAGGGGGCGGATATGGCTACACCTTC. Full variable domain (rest looked up from reference TRBV14 and TRBJ1-2): EAGVTQFPSHSVIEKGQTVTLRCDPISGHDNLYWYRRVMGKEIKFLLHFVKESKQDESGMPNNRFLAERTGGTYSTLKVQPAELEDSGVYFCASSQVGGGYGYTFGSGTRLTVV.

The V and J genes are TRBV19 and TRBJ1-2; D ambiguous. The V and J ends lost 7 bases and 3 bases respectively, with 9 bases between them. The CDR3 sequence is 12 residues long. The germline V gene encodes CDR1 LNHDA and CDR2 SQIVND (reference sequence). CDR3 protein: CASMVGYYGYTF. CDR3 sequence (DNA): TGTGCCAGTATGGTTGGGTACTATGGCTACACCTTC.

V is TRBV28 and J is TRBJ1-4, with D maybe TRBD1 (6 bases). The CDR3 is 14 amino acids. The germline V and J ends were trimmed by 6 bases and 4 bases, with 12 bases remaining between them. Per the germline V gene, CDR1 is MDHEN and CDR2 is SYDVKM. This CDR3 reads CASSPDSLNEKLFF. The CDR3 coding sequence is TGTGCCAGCAGCCCGGACAGCCTTAATGAAAAACTGTTTTTT.

The V gene is TRBV7-8, the J gene TRBJ1-2; TRBD1 is a possible D gene (6 bases). The CDR3 contains 13 residues. CDR1 is SGHVS and CDR2 is FQNEAQ in the germline V gene. The V gene lost 5 bases and the J gene lost 7 bases, with 14 bases spanning the gap. The CDR3 spells CASSPQGRVGYTF. For the CDR3, the DNA is TGTGCCAGCAGCCCACAGGGTAGGGTTGGCTACACCTTC.

The CDR3 loop is CASSRTGANSPLHF. Here the CDR3 DNA reads TGTGCCAGCAGCCGGACAGGGGCTAATTCACCCCTCCACTTT. The chain joins TRBV3-1 (or the pseudogene TRBV3-2) to TRBJ1-6; TRBD1 aligns across 9 bases. J lost 6 bases, V lost 4 bases, and 1 base had no gene match. Germline V gene sequence: CDR1 LGHDT, CDR2 YNNKEL (reference sequence). This CDR3 contains 14 residues.

Points on this clone: Within the sample, other DNA sequences also encode this same CDR3. This chain's CDR3 is CASSLSGGNTEAFF. DNA for the CDR3: TGTGCCAGCAGCTTGTCCGGGGGGAACACTGAAGCTTTCTTT. V usage is TRBV5-5 and J usage is TRBJ1-1, with D perhaps matching TRBD1 (5 bases). The germline V and J ends were trimmed by 1 base and 1 base, with 8 bases remaining between them. The CDR3 sequence is 14 residues long. Looked up from germline, CDR1 is SGHKS and CDR2 is YYEKEE (reference sequence).

The chain combines TRBV3-1 (or the pseudogene TRBV3-2) with TRBJ2-1; TRBD2 aligns across 11 bases. The CDR3 is 16 residues long. Germline V CDR1 and CDR2: LGHDT, YNNKEL (reference sequence). With V trimmed by 4 bases and J by 8 bases, 10 bases remained unmatched. The CDR3 here is CASSPLLLAGGDEQFF. The CDR3 DNA follows: TGTGCCAGCAGCCCTCTCCTCCTAGCGGGAGGAGATGAGCAGTTCTTC.

The chain combines TRBV7-2 with TRBJ2-1; 8 nucleotides agree with TRBD2. With V trimmed by 0 bases and J by 6 bases, 4 bases remained unmatched. CDR1 SGHTA and CDR2 FQGNSA come from the germline V gene. This CDR3 has 15 residues. Here the CDR3 DNA reads TGTGCCAGCAGCTTAGCCGGGAGGGAGGGCAATGAGCAGTTCTTC. Its protein is CASSLAGREGNEQFF.

The chain is built from TRBV19 and TRBJ1-5, with a tentative D call TRBD1 (5 bases). This CDR3 has 14 residues. From germline, CDR1 is LNHDA and CDR2 SQIVND (reference sequence). Trimming took off 7 bases at V and 2 bases at J, with 12 bases between the two ends. This CDR3 is CASIQGGGNQPQHF. For the CDR3, the DNA is TGTGCCAGTATCCAGGGAGGGGGCAATCAGCCCCAGCATTTT.

This chain joins TRBV6-5 and TRBJ1-6; D is ambiguous. This CDR3 has 13 amino acids. Trimming cost V 3 bases and J 10 bases, with 10 bases left between them. Per germline, CDR1 MNHEY and CDR2 SVGAGI. The CDR3 nucleotides read TGTGCCAGCAGTTATTGGGTTGGGTCACCCCTCCACTTT. Translating gives CASSYWVGSPLHF.

The chain combines TRBV7-7 with TRBJ1-1, with 7 bases identical to TRBD1. This CDR3 comprises 18 residues. Germline values: CDR1 SSHAT, CDR2 FNYEAQ (reference sequence). With 5 bases clipped from V and 0 bases from J, the junction kept 15 bases outside the gene matches. Here the CDR3 reads CASSPLFPGTALNTEAFF. CDR3 bases: TGTGCCAGCAGCCCCCTATTCCCCGGGACAGCATTGAACACTGAAGCTTTCTTT.

This chain links TRBV28 with TRBJ1-1; D call uncertain. The germline V and J ends were trimmed by 8 bases and 0 bases, with 13 bases remaining between them. Per the germline V gene, CDR1 is MDHEN and CDR2 is SYDVKM. This CDR3 comprises 14 residues. CDR3 loop: CASGPKNLNTEAFF. The CDR3 nucleotides are TGTGCCAGCGGACCTAAAAACCTGAACACTGAAGCTTTCTTT.

CDR3 loop: CASSLTGFRQPQHF. The DNA of the CDR3 is TGTGCCAGCAGTCTTACAGGGTTCCGACAGCCCCAGCATTTT. The gene calls are TRBV14 and TRBJ1-5; possibly TRBD1 for D (6 bases). V lost 6 bases and J lost 7, with 16 bases in between. This CDR3 region has 14 residues. Germline CDR1 SGHDN, CDR2 FVKESK.

The chain joins TRBV9 to TRBJ2-7; D possibly matches TRBD1 or TRBD2 (5 bases each). This CDR3 region has 14 residues. Trimming shortened V by 4 bases and J by 7 bases, and 18 bases separated the two germline ends. Germline loops: CDR1 SGDLS, CDR2 YYNGEE. CDR3 sequence reads: CASSPYLGRDEQYF. CDR3 in DNA: TGTGCCAGCAGCCCATATCTGGGACGGGATGAGCAGTACTTC. Full variable domain (rest looked up from reference TRBV9 and TRBJ2-7): DSGVTQTPKHLITATGQRVTLRCSPRSGDLSVYWYQQSLDQGLQFLIQYYNGEERAKGNILERFSAQQFPDLHSELNLSSLELGDSALYFCASSPYLGRDEQYFGPGTRLTVT.

The chain joins TRBV27 to TRBJ2-1; D unclear. The CDR3 loop spans 15 amino acids. From germline, CDR1 is MNHEY and CDR2 SMNVEV (reference sequence). Trimming pared 1 base from V and 0 bases from J, leaving 7 bases between. CDR3 sequence: CASSLYATSYNEQFF. CDR3 DNA: TGTGCCAGCAGTTTATATGCTACCTCCTACAATGAGCAGTTCTTC.

V gene TRBV11-1 combines with J gene TRBJ1-2; the D gene is possibly TRBD1 (5 bases). Germline V gene lookup returns CDR1 SGHAT and CDR2 FQDESV (reference sequence). Trimming cost V 3 bases and J 6 bases, with 11 bases left between them. CDR3 length: 13 amino acids. The CDR3 loop is CASSFSREDGYTF. CDR3 DNA sequence: TGTGCCAGCAGCTTTTCCAGGGAAGATGGCTACACCTTC.

V and J are TRBV7-8 and TRBJ2-3, with D perhaps matching TRBD2 (6 bases). V was shortened by 5 bases and J by 0 bases, with 15 bases between the two germline ends. CDR1 is SGHVS and CDR2 is FQNEAQ in the germline V gene. The CDR3 spans 16 residues. The CDR3 protein is CASSVHAGPSTDTQYF. The CDR3 DNA is TGTGCCAGCAGCGTGCACGCGGGGCCTAGCACAGATACGCAGTATTTT.

V and J are TRBV6-5 and TRBJ2-5; the match to TRBD2 covers 7 bases. This CDR3 has 13 residues. Germline V CDR1 and CDR2: MNHEY, SVGAGI. Trimming removed 7 bases from V and 4 bases from J; junction bases left unmatched: 6. The CDR3 loop reads CASIGGGLETQYF. The CDR3, as DNA: TGTGCCAGCATTGGGGGGGGTTTAGAGACCCAGTACTTC.

The V and J genes are TRBV19 and TRBJ2-4, with 7 positions matching TRBD1. With 6 bases clipped from V and 1 base from J, the junction kept 6 bases outside the gene matches. Germline CDR1 reads LNHDA; CDR2 reads SQIVND (reference sequence). The CDR3 has 15 residues. The CDR3 here is CASRRTGKAKNIQYF. In DNA, the CDR3 is TGTGCCAGTAGACGGACAGGCAAGGCCAAAAACATTCAGTACTTC.

This chain connects TRBV18 to TRBJ2-7; 7 positions match TRBD2. This CDR3 comprises 16 residues. V trimming: 1 base; J trimming: 7 bases; junction bases outside the gene matches: 13. Germline assignment: CDR1 KGHSH and CDR2 LQKENI. The CDR3 DNA sequence: TGTGCCAGCTCACCACTCGGATCTACTAGCGAGGGAGAGCAGTACTTC. Translation: CASSPLGSTSEGEQYF.